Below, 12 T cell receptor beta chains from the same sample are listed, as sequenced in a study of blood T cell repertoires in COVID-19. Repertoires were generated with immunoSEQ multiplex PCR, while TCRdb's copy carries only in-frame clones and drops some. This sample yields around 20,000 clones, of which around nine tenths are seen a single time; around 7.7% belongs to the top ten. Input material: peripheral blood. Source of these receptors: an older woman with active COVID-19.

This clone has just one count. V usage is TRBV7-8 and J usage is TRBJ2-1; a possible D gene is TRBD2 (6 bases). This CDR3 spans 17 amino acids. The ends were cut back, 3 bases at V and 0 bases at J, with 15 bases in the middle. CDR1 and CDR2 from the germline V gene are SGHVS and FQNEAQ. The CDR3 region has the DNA TGTGCCAGCAGCTTCCCAAGGGACTCCCCCTCCTACAATGAGCAGTTCTTC. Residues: CASSFPRDSPSYNEQFF.

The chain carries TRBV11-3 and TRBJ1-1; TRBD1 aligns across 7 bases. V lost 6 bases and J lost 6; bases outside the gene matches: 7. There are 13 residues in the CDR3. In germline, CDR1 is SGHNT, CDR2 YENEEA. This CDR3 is CASSRTGSAEAFF. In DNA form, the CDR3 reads TGTGCCAGCAGTCGGACAGGTAGCGCTGAAGCTTTCTTT.

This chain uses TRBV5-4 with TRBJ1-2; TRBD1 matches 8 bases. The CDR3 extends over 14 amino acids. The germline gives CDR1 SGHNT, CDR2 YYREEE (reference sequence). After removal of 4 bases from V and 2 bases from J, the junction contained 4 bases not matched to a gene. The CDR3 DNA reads TGTGCCAGCAGCACGGGACAGGAAAACTATGGCTACACCTTC. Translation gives CASSTGQENYGYTF.

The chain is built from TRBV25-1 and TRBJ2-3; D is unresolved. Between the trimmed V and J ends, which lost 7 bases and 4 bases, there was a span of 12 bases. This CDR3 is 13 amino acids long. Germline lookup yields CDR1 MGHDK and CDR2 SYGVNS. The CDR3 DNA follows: TGTGCCAGCAAACCGAGAGAGGCAGATACGCAGTATTTT. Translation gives CASKPREADTQYF.

The chain's CDR3 is CASGGVIGLGYEQYF. CDR3 in DNA: TGTGCCAGCGGGGGGGTTATAGGGCTGGGCTACGAGCAGTACTTC. The chain has TRBV2 and TRBJ2-7; 7 bases match TRBD2. The CDR3 consists of 15 residues. Germline V gene data show CDR1 as SNHLY and CDR2 as FYNNEI. The J segment lost 3 bases and the V segment lost 8 bases, leaving 13 bases of the junction unmatched.

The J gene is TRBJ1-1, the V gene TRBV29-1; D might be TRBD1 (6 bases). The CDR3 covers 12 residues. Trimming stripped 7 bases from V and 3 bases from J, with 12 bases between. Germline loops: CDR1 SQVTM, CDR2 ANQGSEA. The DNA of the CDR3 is TGCAGCGCCTCTGGGGGCCACACTGAAGCTTTCTTT. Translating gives CSASGGHTEAFF. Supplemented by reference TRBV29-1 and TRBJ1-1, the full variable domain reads SAVISQKPSRDICQRGTSLTIQCQVDSQVTMMFWYRQQPGQSLTLIATANQGSEATYESGFVIDKFPISRPNLTFSTLTVSNMSPEDSSIYLCSASGGHTEAFFGQGTRLTVV.

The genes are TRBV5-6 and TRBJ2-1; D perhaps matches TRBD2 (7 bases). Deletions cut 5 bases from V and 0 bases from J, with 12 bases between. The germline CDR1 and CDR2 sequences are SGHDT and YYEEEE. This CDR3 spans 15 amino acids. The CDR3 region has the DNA TGTGCCAGCAGAGGGGGGGCGGGCTCCTACAATGAGCAGTTCTTC. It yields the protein CASRGGAGSYNEQFF. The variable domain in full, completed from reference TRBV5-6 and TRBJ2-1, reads DAGVTQSPTHLIKTRGQQVTLRCSPKSGHDTVSWYQQALGQGPQFIFQYYEEEERQRGNFPDRFSGHQFPNYSSELNVNALLLGDSALYLCASRGGAGSYNEQFFGPGTRLTVL.

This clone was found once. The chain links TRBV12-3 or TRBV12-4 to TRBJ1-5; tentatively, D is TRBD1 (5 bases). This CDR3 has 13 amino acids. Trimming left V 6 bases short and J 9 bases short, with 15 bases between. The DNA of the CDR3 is TGTGCCAGCAGCGGGGGATTGACATCGCCCCAGCATTTT. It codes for CASSGGLTSPQHF.

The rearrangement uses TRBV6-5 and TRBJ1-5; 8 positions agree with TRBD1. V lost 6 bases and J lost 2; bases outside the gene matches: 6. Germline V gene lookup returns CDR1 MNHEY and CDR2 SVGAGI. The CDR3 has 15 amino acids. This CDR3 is CASRRYRGGNQPQHF. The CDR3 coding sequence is TGTGCCAGCAGGCGCTACAGGGGGGGCAATCAGCCCCAGCATTTT.

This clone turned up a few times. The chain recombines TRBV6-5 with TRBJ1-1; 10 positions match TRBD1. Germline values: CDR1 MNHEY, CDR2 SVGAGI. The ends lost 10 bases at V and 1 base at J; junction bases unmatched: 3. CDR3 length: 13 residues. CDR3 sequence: CATGQGPNTEAFF. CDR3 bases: TGTGCCACGGGACAGGGGCCGAACACTGAAGCTTTCTTT.

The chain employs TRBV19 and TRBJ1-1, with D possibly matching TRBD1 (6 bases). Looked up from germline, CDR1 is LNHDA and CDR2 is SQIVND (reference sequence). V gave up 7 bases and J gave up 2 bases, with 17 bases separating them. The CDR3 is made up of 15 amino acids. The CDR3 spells CASNPGRTDNTEAFF. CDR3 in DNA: TGTGCCAGTAACCCCGGCCGGACAGATAACACTGAAGCTTTCTTT.

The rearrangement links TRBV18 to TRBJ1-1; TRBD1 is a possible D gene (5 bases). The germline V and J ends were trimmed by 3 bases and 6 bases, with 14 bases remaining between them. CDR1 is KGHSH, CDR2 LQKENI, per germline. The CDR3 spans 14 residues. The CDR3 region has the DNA TGTGCCAGCTCACCCGTGGAGGGGAGGCCTGAAGCTTTCTTT. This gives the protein CASSPVEGRPEAFF.